This T cell receptor beta chain was identified during a study of blood T cell repertoires in COVID-19. Study-wide background: Samples representing acute and convalescent COVID-19 were sourced from the United States, Italy and Spain. Sample material is recorded as cDNA or gDNA derived from T cells, B-cell-depleted T cells, or PBMCs.

The CDR3 totals 15 residues. The V and J ends lost 7 bases and 9 bases respectively, with 19 bases between them. CDR1 SEHNR and CDR2 FQNEAQ come from the germline V gene (reference sequence). In the source study's methods: How many nucleated cells were present was estimated from reference gene primer amplification. Assay used: immunoSEQ multiplex PCR; TCRdb lists only in-frame clones, some missing. V, J and clone size derive from that table, while D and trimming were established from the DNA sequence. The sample records fewer than 120,000 clones, less than 75% being singletons. The chain has TRBV7-9 and TRBJ1-6, with D maybe TRBD1 (5 bases). Source material: peripheral blood. The TCR was taken from a woman aged 60-75 years with acute or convalescent COVID-19. CDR3 nucleotide sequence: TGTGCCAGCAACGTCGGGGGGGAATATCGTTCACCCCTCCACTTT. It codes for CASNVGGEYRSPLHF.